These 15 T cell receptor beta chains originate from one sample sequenced in a study of cytomegalovirus exposure and HLA in healthy donors. The PCR had 60 Vbeta and 13 Jbeta primers. TCRdb's table, derived via immunoSEQ multiplex PCR, lists solely in-frame clones and lacks some. The table includes 98,000 or so clones, about 80% detected once. The sequencing sample was made of PBMCs. The source is a woman between 40 and 55 years old in good health and CMV-seronegative.

The chain has TRBV4-1 and TRBJ2-7, with a possible D match to TRBD1 (6 bases). V shed 1 base and J shed 6 bases, with 19 bases lying between them. Germline-derived CDR1 and CDR2 are MGHRA and YSYEKL. This CDR3 spans 16 amino acids. The CDR3 sequence: CASSQVTGLISSEQYF. CDR3 nucleotide sequence: TGCGCCAGCAGCCAAGTAACAGGGCTTATCTCTAGCGAGCAGTACTTC.

V and J are TRBV19 and TRBJ2-7; tentative D call: TRBD2 (5 bases). V lost 3 bases and J lost 5, with 20 bases in between. The CDR3 contains 16 residues. CDR1 is LNHDA and CDR2 is SQIVND in the germline V gene (reference sequence). CDR3 sequence reads: CASSIVASPLGDEQYF. DNA of the CDR3: TGTGCCAGTAGTATCGTAGCGTCCCCTCTCGGCGACGAGCAGTACTTC.

The V and J genes are TRBV5-4 and TRBJ2-1; 15 positions agree with TRBD2. The CDR3 has 16 residues. V trimming: 0 bases; J trimming: 6 bases; junction bases outside the gene matches: 1. Per the germline V gene, CDR1 is SGHNT and CDR2 is YYREEE (reference sequence). CDR3 DNA: TGTGCCAGCAGCTTGGGGGGACTAGCGGGGGGCAATGAGCAGTTCTTC. The encoded protein is CASSLGGLAGGNEQFF.

This clone was seen a handful of times. This chain uses TRBV29-1 with TRBJ1-2; maybe TRBD1 (6 bases). The length of the CDR3 is 12 residues. Trimming left V 7 bases short and J 4 bases short, with 13 bases between. Germline CDR1 SQVTM, CDR2 ANQGSEA. The CDR3 DNA is TGCAGCGCGGGGGGGCAGGGCTATGGCTACACCTTC. Its protein is CSAGGQGYGYTF. Combining the CDR3 with reference TRBV29-1 and TRBJ1-2 gives the whole variable domain SAVISQKPSRDICQRGTSLTIQCQVDSQVTMMFWYRQQPGQSLTLIATANQGSEATYESGFVIDKFPISRPNLTFSTLTVSNMSPEDSSIYLCSAGGQGYGYTFGSGTRLTVV.

The chain combines TRBV5-1 with TRBJ1-2; D possibly corresponds to TRBD1 (6 bases). V was clipped by 6 bases and J by 0 bases, with 12 bases between them. The CDR3 length is 14 residues. Germline V gene data show CDR1 as SGHRS and CDR2 as YFSETQ. CDR3 bases: TGCGCCAGCAAGACAGGCTCAGCTAACTATGGCTACACCTTC. Its protein product is CASKTGSANYGYTF.

The V call is TRBV28, the J call TRBJ1-2; D gene uncertain. Germline assignment: CDR1 MDHEN and CDR2 SYDVKM. CDR3 size: 12 residues. V lost 3 bases and J lost 8, with 10 bases in between. CDR3 sequence: CASSFREGGYTF. The CDR3 DNA reads TGTGCCAGCAGTTTTAGGGAGGGCGGCTACACCTTC.

The chain uses TRBV14 and TRBJ2-5, with 8 bases identical to TRBD1. Germline V gene lookup returns CDR1 SGHDN and CDR2 FVKESK. Losses at the gene ends were 0 bases for V and 2 bases for J; bases not matched to a gene: 8. There are 17 residues in the CDR3. The CDR3 sequence is CASSQDRTGSFQETQYF. The CDR3 DNA follows: TGTGCCAGCAGCCAAGATCGGACAGGGAGTTTTCAAGAGACCCAGTACTTC. The full variable domain, in which reference TRBV14 and TRBJ2-5 provide the parts outside the CDR3, is EAGVTQFPSHSVIEKGQTVTLRCDPISGHDNLYWYRRVMGKEIKFLLHFVKESKQDESGMPNNRFLAERTGGTYSTLKVQPAELEDSGVYFCASSQDRTGSFQETQYFGPGTRLLVL.

The J gene is TRBJ1-1, the V gene TRBV5-4; weak D call: TRBD1 (6 bases). Deletions cut 1 base from V and 6 bases from J, with 13 bases between. CDR1 is SGHNT and CDR2 is YYREEE in the germline V gene (reference sequence). This CDR3 comprises 14 residues. The CDR3 spells CASSLYRVAPEAFF. CDR3 in DNA: TGTGCCAGCAGCTTGTACAGGGTAGCGCCTGAAGCTTTCTTT.

This chain connects TRBV7-6 to TRBJ2-7, with TRBD2 matching 9 bases. CDR3 length: 15 residues. Looked up from germline, CDR1 is SGHVS and CDR2 is FNYEAQ. After removal of 5 bases from V and 2 bases from J, the junction contained 7 bases not matched to a gene. The CDR3 bases are TGTGCCAGCAGCATCGGTTCTAGCGGGACCTACGAGCAGTACTTC. It yields the protein CASSIGSSGTYEQYF.

Notes on this clone: In the same sample, other DNA sequences code for this CDR3. The gene calls are TRBV5-1 and TRBJ2-1, with D possibly TRBD2 on 6 matching bases. Germline V lookup: CDR1 SGHRS, CDR2 YFSETQ. Trimming shortened V by 0 bases and J by 4 bases, and 11 bases separated the two germline ends. This CDR3 has 15 amino acids. In nucleotides, the CDR3 is TGCGCCAGCAGCTTGGACAGCGGGTCATACAATGAGCAGTTCTTC. Translating it yields CASSLDSGSYNEQFF.

The chain recombines TRBV5-6 with TRBJ2-5, with 12 bases aligning to TRBD2. Germline V gene sequence: CDR1 SGHDT, CDR2 YYEEEE. CDR3 length: 16 residues. V gave up 2 bases and J gave up 4 bases; unmatched junction bases: 6. The DNA for the CDR3 is TGTGCCAGCAGCTTCCTCGGACTAGCGGGAATAGAGACCCAGTACTTC. Its protein is CASSFLGLAGIETQYF.

In its sample, this clone was seen once. This chain connects TRBV11-2 to TRBJ2-7; TRBD2 aligns across 8 bases. Germline-derived CDR1 and CDR2 are SGHAT and FQNNGV. After removal of 2 bases from V and 3 bases from J, the junction contained 9 bases not matched to a gene. CDR3 length: 16 amino acids. CDR3 region: CASSLKGLGYGYEQYF. The CDR3 DNA reads TGTGCCAGCAGCTTAAAGGGACTAGGCTACGGCTACGAGCAGTACTTC.

The gene calls are TRBV5-4 and TRBJ2-2; TRBD2 is a possible D gene (5 bases). The CDR3 runs 16 residues. CDR1 is SGHNT and CDR2 is YYREEE in the germline V gene (reference sequence). V shed 4 bases and J shed 0 bases, with 13 bases lying between them. CDR3 residues: CASSQAGGPNTGELFF. In DNA form, the CDR3 reads TGTGCCAGCAGCCAGGCCGGAGGACCGAACACCGGGGAGCTGTTTTTT. Combining the CDR3 with reference TRBV5-4 and TRBJ2-2 gives the whole variable domain ETGVTQSPTHLIKTRGQQVTLRCSSQSGHNTVSWYQQALGQGPQFIFQYYREEENGRGNFPPRFSGLQFPNYSSELNVNALELDDSALYLCASSQAGGPNTGELFFGEGSRLTVL.

The rearrangement links TRBV5-4 to TRBJ2-5; TRBD1 is a possible D gene (6 bases). CDR1 and CDR2 from the germline V gene are SGHNT and YYREEE (reference sequence). Trimming took 2 bases from V and 4 from J, leaving 9 bases between them. CDR3 length: 13 residues. The CDR3 loop reads CASSFAGVETQYF. CDR3 DNA: TGTGCCAGCAGCTTTGCAGGGGTAGAGACCCAGTACTTC.

J is TRBJ2-2 and V is TRBV5-1; weak D call: TRBD1 (5 bases). Deletions cut 4 bases from V and 0 bases from J, with 7 bases between. CDR1 is SGHRS and CDR2 is YFSETQ in the germline V gene. This CDR3 is 14 amino acids long. The CDR3 is CASSADTNTGELFF. The CDR3 DNA reads as TGCGCCAGCAGCGCGGACACGAACACCGGGGAGCTGTTTTTT. Full variable domain (rest looked up from reference TRBV5-1 and TRBJ2-2): KAGVTQTPRYLIKTRGQQVTLSCSPISGHRSVSWYQQTPGQGLQFLFEYFSETQRNKGNFPGRFSGRQFSNSRSEMNVSTLELGDSALYLCASSADTNTGELFFGEGSRLTVL.